The 8 T cell receptor beta chains below all came from one sample that was sequenced in a study of Ad26.COV2.S vaccination and SARS-CoV-2 variants (dated by TCRdb to the early 2020s). Sample treatment or condition, as interpreted from the label and publication: roughly 19 received Ad26.COV2.S at low or high dose, single or two shots; a few received placebo; per-sample allocation not given. For vaccine and placebo recipients, repertoires were sequenced using samples collected on day 63 after the first injection. The receptor library was made with the immunoSEQ multiplex PCR assay. Imported from immuneACCESS, the table was reduced by TCRdb to in-frame sequences with V and J called. These copies leave out some clones; in studies compared against another copy, an unresolved V gene accounts for under half, and the cause of the remainder is not known. This sample lists some 350,000 clones; 75% to 90% were detected once. The ten largest account for 4.5% to 5.5% of the sample.

The source material was peripheral blood, sampled in a trial of Ad26.COV2.S vaccine versus placebo. The receptors stem from a person aged 18 to 65 who received the Ad26.COV2.S COVID-19 vaccine or a placebo.

This clone was found once. J is TRBJ1-1 and V is TRBV6-2 or TRBV6-3, with 7 bases lining up with TRBD1. Germline V gene sequence: CDR1 MNHEY, CDR2 SVGEGT. Unmatched junction bases numbered 7, after V lost 6 bases and J lost 0 bases. The CDR3 runs 15 residues. CDR3 DNA: TGTGCCAGCAGCACCACAGGGGCAGTGAACACTGAAGCTTTCTTT. Encoded protein: CASSTTGAVNTEAFF.

This chain connects TRBV24-1 to TRBJ1-5; D is unresolved. The CDR3 totals 13 residues. The ends were cut back, 4 bases at V and 11 bases at J, with 14 bases in the middle. CDR1 is KGHDR, CDR2 SFDVKD, per germline. CDR3 residues: CATSDIREGTQHF. The CDR3 coding sequence is TGTGCCACCAGTGACATCCGGGAGGGCACCCAGCATTTT.

V gene TRBV6-6 combines with J gene TRBJ2-7; possibly TRBD1 or TRBD2 for D (7 bases each). This CDR3 is built from 12 residues. V lost 11 bases and J 5 bases, leaving 16 bases between the germline ends. Germline loops: CDR1 MNHNY, CDR2 SVGAGI (reference sequence). In DNA, the CDR3 is TGTGCCGCGCAGGGGGGGGACCACGAGCAGTACTTC. Its translation: CAAQGGDHEQYF.

The chain recombines TRBV4-1 with TRBJ2-1, with D maybe TRBD1 (6 bases). The CDR3 extends over 15 amino acids. The germline gives CDR1 MGHRA, CDR2 YSYEKL. Trimming cost V 4 bases and J 3 bases, with 13 bases left between them. Here the CDR3 reads CASSLRGTDYNEQFF. Written as DNA, the CDR3 is TGCGCCAGCAGCCTTAGGGGGACCGACTACAATGAGCAGTTCTTC.

The V call is TRBV4-2, the J call TRBJ2-1; 9 bases are a match to TRBD2. Germline assignment: CDR1 LGHNA and CDR2 YNFKEQ. Unmatched junction bases numbered 3, after V lost 2 bases and J lost 4 bases. This CDR3 is 15 amino acids long. DNA of the CDR3: TGTGCCAGCAGCCAAAGGACTAGCGATTACAATGAGCAGTTCTTC. Protein product: CASSQRTSDYNEQFF.

This rearrangement joins TRBV10-3 to TRBJ1-4; weak D call: TRBD1 (5 bases). V gave up 5 bases and J gave up 4 bases, with 14 bases separating them. Germline assignment: CDR1 ENHRY and CDR2 SYGVKD. The CDR3 sequence is 15 residues long. CDR3 in amino acids: CAISPDGGLNEKLFF. DNA for the CDR3: TGTGCCATCAGTCCCGACGGGGGTCTTAATGAAAAACTGTTTTTT.

The genes are TRBV3-1 (or the pseudogene TRBV3-2) and TRBJ2-7; tentative D call: TRBD1 (8 bases). Germline V gene sequence: CDR1 LGHDT, CDR2 YNNKEL (reference sequence). The CDR3 has 15 amino acids. Deletions cut 7 bases from V and 2 bases from J, with 18 bases between. This CDR3 is CASTPQGGPAYEQYF. CDR3 nucleotides: TGTGCCAGCACCCCACAGGGGGGGCCTGCCTACGAGCAGTACTTC.

This chain joins TRBV6-7 and TRBJ2-3, with 8 nucleotides matching TRBD2. TRBV6-7 carries the ORF label, with uncertain function. The CDR3 is 16 residues long. V gave up 8 bases and J gave up 1 base; unmatched junction bases: 11. The CDR3 reads CASLCGGFLGTDTQYF. In DNA form, the CDR3 reads TGTGCCAGCCTTTGCGGGGGGTTCCTCGGCACAGATACGCAGTATTTT.